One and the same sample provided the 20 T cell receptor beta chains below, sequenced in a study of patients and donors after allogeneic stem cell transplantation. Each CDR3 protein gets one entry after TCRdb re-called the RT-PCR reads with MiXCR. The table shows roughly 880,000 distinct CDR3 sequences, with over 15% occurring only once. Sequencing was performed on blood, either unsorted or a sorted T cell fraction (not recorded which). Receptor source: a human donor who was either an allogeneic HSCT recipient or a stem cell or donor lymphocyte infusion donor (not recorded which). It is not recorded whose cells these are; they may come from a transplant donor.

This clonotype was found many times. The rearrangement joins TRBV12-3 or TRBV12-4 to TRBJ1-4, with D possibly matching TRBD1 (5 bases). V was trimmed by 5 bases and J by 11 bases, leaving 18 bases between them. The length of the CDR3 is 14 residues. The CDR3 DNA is TGTGCCAGCAGTCAGACGGGACCGGGAGGGAAACTGTTTTTT. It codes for CASSQTGPGGKLFF.

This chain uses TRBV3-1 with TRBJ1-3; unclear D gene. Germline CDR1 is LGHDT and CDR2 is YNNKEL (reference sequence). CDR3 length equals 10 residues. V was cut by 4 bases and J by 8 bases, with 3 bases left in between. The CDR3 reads CASSRDTIYF. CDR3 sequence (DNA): TGTGCCAGCAGCCGGGACACCATATATTTT.

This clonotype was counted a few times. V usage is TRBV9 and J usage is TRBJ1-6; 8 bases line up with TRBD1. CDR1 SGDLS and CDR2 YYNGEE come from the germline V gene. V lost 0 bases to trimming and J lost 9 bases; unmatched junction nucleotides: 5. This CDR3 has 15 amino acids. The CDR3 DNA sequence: TGTGCCAGCAGCGTAGTTGGGACAGGTGGTTCACCCCTCCACTTT. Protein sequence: CASSVVGTGGSPLHF.

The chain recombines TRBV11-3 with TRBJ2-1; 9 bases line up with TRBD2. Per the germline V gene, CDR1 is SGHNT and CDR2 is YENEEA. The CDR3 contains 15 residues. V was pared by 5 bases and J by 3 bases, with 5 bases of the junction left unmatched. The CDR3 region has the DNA TGTGCCAGCAGCCGCGGGGGGGTGATCTACAATGAGCAGTTCTTC. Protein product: CASSRGGVIYNEQFF. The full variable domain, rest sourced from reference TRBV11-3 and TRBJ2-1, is EAGVVQSPRYKIIEKKQPVAFWCNPISGHNTLYWYLQNLGQGPELLIRYENEEAVDDSQLPKDRFSAERLKGVDSTLKIQPAELGDSAVYLCASSRGGVIYNEQFFGPGTRLTVL.

CDR3: CASSIALGQRGYTF. CDR3 nucleotides: TGTGCCAGTAGTATAGCCCTGGGACAGCGTGGCTACACCTTC. The chain recombines TRBV19 with TRBJ1-2; 7 bases match TRBD1. V was clipped by 1 base and J by 7 bases; unmatched bases: 6. The CDR3 is made up of 14 amino acids. Looked up from germline, CDR1 is LNHDA and CDR2 is SQIVND (reference sequence).

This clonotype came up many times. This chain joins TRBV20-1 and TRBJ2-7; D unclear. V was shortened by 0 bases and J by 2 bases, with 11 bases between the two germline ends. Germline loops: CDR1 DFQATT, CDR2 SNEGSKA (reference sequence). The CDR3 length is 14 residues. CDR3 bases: TGCAGTGCTAGAGATCAGAGGATTACCTACGAGCAGTACTTC. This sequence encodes CSARDQRITYEQYF.

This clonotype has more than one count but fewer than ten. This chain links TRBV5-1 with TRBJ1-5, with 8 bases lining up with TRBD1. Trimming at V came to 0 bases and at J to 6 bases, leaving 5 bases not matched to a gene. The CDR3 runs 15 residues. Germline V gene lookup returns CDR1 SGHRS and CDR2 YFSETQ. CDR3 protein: CASSLEDRETQPQHF. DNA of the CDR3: TGCGCCAGCAGCTTGGAGGACAGGGAGACTCAGCCCCAGCATTTT.

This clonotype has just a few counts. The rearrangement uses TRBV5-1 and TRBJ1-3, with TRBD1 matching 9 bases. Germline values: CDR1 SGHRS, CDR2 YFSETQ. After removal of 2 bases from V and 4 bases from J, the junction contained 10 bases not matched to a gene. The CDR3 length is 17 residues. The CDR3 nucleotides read TGCGCCAGCAGCTTTCTTGCCGGACAGGGGCAAGGAAACACCATATATTTT. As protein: CASSFLAGQGQGNTIYF.

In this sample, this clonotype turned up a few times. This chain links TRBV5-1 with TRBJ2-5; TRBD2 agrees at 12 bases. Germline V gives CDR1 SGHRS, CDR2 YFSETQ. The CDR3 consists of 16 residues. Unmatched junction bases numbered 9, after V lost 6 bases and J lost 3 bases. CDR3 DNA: TGCGCCAGCACCAGGGTTCGGACTAGCGGGGAAGAGACCCAGTACTTC. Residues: CASTRVRTSGEETQYF. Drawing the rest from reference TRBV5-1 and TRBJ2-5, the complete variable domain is KAGVTQTPRYLIKTRGQQVTLSCSPISGHRSVSWYQQTPGQGLQFLFEYFSETQRNKGNFPGRFSGRQFSNSRSEMNVSTLELGDSALYLCASTRVRTSGEETQYFGPGTRLLVL.

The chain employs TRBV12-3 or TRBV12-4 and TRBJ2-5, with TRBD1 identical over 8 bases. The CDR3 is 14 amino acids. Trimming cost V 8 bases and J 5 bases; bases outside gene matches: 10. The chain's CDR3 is CASGPDRGEETQYF. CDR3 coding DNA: TGTGCCAGCGGCCCAGACAGGGGAGAGGAGACCCAGTACTTC.

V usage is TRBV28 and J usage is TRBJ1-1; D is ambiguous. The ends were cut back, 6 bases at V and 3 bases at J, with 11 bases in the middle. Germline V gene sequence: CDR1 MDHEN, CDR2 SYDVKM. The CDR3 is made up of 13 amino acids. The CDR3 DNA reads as TGTGCCAGCAGATTCAGTGGGGACACTGAAGCTTTCTTT. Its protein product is CASRFSGDTEAFF.

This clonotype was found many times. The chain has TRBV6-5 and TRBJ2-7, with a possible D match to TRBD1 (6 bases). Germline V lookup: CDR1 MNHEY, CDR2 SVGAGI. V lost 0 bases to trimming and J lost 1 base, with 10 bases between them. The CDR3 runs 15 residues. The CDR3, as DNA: TGTGCCAGCAGTTACTCAGGGGGAAGGTCCTACGAGCAGTACTTC. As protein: CASSYSGGRSYEQYF.

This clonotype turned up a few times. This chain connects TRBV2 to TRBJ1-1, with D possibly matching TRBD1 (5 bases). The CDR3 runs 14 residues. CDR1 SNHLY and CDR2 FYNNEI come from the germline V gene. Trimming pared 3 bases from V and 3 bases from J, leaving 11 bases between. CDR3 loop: CASSEQGRYTEAFF. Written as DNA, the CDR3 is TGTGCCAGCAGTGAGCAGGGAAGATACACTGAAGCTTTCTTT.

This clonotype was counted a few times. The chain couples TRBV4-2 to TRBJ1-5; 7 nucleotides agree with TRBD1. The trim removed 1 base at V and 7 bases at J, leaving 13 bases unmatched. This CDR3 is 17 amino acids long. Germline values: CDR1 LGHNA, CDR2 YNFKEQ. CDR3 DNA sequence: TGTGCCAGCAGCCAAGCAGGGGTCCAGAACAGGGGCCAGCCCCAGCATTTT. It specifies CASSQAGVQNRGQPQHF.

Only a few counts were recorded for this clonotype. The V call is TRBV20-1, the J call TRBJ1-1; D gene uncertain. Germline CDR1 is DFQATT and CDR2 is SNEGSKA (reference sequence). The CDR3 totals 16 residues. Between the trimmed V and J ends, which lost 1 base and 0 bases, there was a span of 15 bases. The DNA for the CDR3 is TGCAGTGCTAGAGTTCGCGGCAGCATTATGAACACTGAAGCTTTCTTT. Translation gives CSARVRGSIMNTEAFF.

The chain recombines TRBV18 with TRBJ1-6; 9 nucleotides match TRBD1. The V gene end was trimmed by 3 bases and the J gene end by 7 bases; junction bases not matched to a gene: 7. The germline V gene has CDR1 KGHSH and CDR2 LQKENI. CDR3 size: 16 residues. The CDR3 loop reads CASSPKGQGMNSPLHF. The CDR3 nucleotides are TGTGCCAGCTCACCTAAGGGACAGGGCATGAATTCACCCCTCCACTTT.

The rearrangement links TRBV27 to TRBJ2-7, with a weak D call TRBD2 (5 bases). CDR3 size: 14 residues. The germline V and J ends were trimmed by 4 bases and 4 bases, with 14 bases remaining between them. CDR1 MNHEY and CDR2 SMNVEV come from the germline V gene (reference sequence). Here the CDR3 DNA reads TGTGCCAGCAGTTCGGGGTCTGACAAGTACGAGCAGTACTTC. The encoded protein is CASSSGSDKYEQYF.

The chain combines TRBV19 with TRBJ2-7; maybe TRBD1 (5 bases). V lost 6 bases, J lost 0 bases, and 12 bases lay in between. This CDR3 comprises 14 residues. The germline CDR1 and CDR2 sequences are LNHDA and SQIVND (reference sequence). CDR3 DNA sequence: TGTGCCAGTAGCATAACAGGAACCTCCTACGAGCAGTACTTC. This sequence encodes CASSITGTSYEQYF.

The CDR3 loop reads CASSAGQGRNIQYF. DNA for the CDR3: TGTGCCAGCAGCGCGGGACAGGGAAGGAACATTCAGTACTTC. The gene calls are TRBV9 and TRBJ2-4, with TRBD1 identical over 9 bases. Germline trimming cut 3 bases from V and 7 bases from J; bases unmatched to any gene: 5. Germline assignment: CDR1 SGDLS and CDR2 YYNGEE. There are 14 residues in the CDR3.

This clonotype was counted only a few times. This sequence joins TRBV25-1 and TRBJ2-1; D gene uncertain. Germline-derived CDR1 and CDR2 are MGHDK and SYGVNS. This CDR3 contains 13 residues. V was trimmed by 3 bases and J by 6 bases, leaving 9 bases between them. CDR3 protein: CASSDRVGNEQFF. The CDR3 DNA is TGTGCCAGCAGTGACCGAGTGGGCAATGAGCAGTTCTTC.